These 10 T cell receptor beta chains came from one sample sequenced in a study of blood T cell repertoires in COVID-19. Sequenced by immunoSEQ multiplex PCR; TCRdb stores in-frame clones only, minus some. Of tens of thousands of clones listed, around 78% are singletons. The specimen was peripheral blood. These TCRs come from a human donor in a cohort sampled during active COVID-19.

The chain is built from TRBV19 and TRBJ2-2; a possible D gene is TRBD1 (6 bases). CDR3 length: 14 amino acids. CDR1 and CDR2 from the germline V gene are LNHDA and SQIVND (reference sequence). Trimming removed 5 bases from V and 5 bases from J, with 12 bases in between. CDR3 amino acids: CASSPNRETGELFF. CDR3 sequence (DNA): TGTGCCAGTAGTCCGAACAGGGAAACCGGGGAGCTGTTTTTT.

This chain's CDR3 is CATSDFTRSDEQFF. CDR3 nucleotides: TGTGCCACCAGTGATTTTACTAGAAGTGATGAGCAGTTCTTC. The rearrangement links TRBV24-1 to TRBJ2-1; D is possibly TRBD2 (5 bases). The V end was cut by 1 base, the J end by 8 bases, with 11 bases between. CDR1 KGHDR and CDR2 SFDVKD come from the germline V gene. CDR3 size: 14 residues.

The chain has TRBV19 and TRBJ2-7; a weak D match, TRBD2 (5 bases). With 6 bases removed from V and 4 bases from J, the gap between germline ends came to 13 bases. Germline CDR1 reads LNHDA; CDR2 reads SQIVND (reference sequence). This CDR3 is 13 amino acids long. The CDR3 here is CASSGQRRYEQYF. The CDR3 DNA is TGTGCCAGTAGCGGGCAGCGGCGATACGAGCAGTACTTC.

The chain has TRBV2 and TRBJ1-2; D ambiguous. V lost 4 bases and J lost 2, with 14 bases in between. Germline values: CDR1 SNHLY, CDR2 FYNNEI. CDR3 length equals 15 residues. The DNA of the CDR3 is TGTGCCAGCAGTGCAGATAAGGGAGACAACTATGGCTACACCTTC. This translates into CASSADKGDNYGYTF.

This rearrangement joins TRBV25-1 to TRBJ2-7; D is perhaps TRBD1 (6 bases). The germline V and J ends were trimmed by 1 base and 5 bases, with 15 bases remaining between them. This CDR3 has 15 amino acids. Per the germline V gene, CDR1 is MGHDK and CDR2 is SYGVNS. The CDR3 spells CASSEFIQGRNEQYF. DNA of the CDR3: TGTGCCAGCAGTGAATTCATCCAGGGGCGCAACGAGCAGTACTTC.

This clone came up once. The chain links TRBV6-4 to TRBJ1-5, with 7 bases lining up with TRBD1. The V segment lost 5 bases and the J segment 6 bases; nucleotides outside the gene matches: 4. The CDR3 covers 13 residues. Germline CDR1 is MRHNA and CDR2 is SNTAGT. The CDR3 reads CASSWAGGQPQHF. The CDR3 DNA is TGTGCCAGCAGTTGGGCAGGGGGTCAGCCCCAGCATTTT.

The chain uses TRBV11-2 and TRBJ2-7, with TRBD1 matching over 9 bases. The CDR3 consists of 17 residues. Per the germline V gene, CDR1 is SGHAT and CDR2 is FQNNGV. V lost 0 bases to trimming and J lost 0 bases; unmatched junction nucleotides: 6. CDR3 sequence reads: CASSLDRGTGISYEQYF. The CDR3 nucleotides are TGTGCCAGCAGCTTAGATCGAGGGACAGGGATCTCCTACGAGCAGTACTTC.

The J gene is TRBJ2-3, the V gene TRBV5-1; TRBD1 is a possible D gene (5 bases). CDR1 is SGHRS and CDR2 is YFSETQ in the germline V gene. V was trimmed by 3 bases and J by 5 bases, leaving 10 bases between them. CDR3 length equals 13 residues. The CDR3 protein is CASSSLRGDTQYF. The CDR3 DNA reads TGCGCCAGCAGCTCTCTAAGGGGAGATACGCAGTATTTT.

The sample holds a few counts of this clone. The chain links TRBV7-3 to TRBJ1-6; the D gene is possibly TRBD1 (6 bases). In germline, CDR1 is SGHTA, CDR2 FQGTGA. The CDR3 extends over 15 amino acids. The germline V and J ends were trimmed by 1 base and 4 bases, with 8 bases remaining between them. CDR3 DNA sequence: TGTGCCAGCAGCTTAAACGGACAGTATAATTCACCCCTCCACTTT. Protein sequence: CASSLNGQYNSPLHF.

V and J are TRBV5-1 and TRBJ1-4; D is perhaps TRBD1 (5 bases). Trimming shortened V by 1 base and J by 0 bases, and 7 bases separated the two germline ends. The length of the CDR3 is 15 residues. The V gene's germline CDR1 is SGHRS and CDR2 YFSETQ. In nucleotides, the CDR3 is TGCGCCAGCAGCTTGAAAGGGGCAACTAATGAAAAACTGTTTTTT. This gives the protein CASSLKGATNEKLFF.